These 9 T cell receptor beta chains came from one sample sequenced in a study of OX40 agonist ivuxolimab in advanced cancers. The data were produced by immunoSEQ multiplex PCR, yet TCRdb's version contains in-frame clones alone and is incomplete. The profile covers about 120,000 clones, with roughly nine tenths appearing a single time and around 0.55% taken by the ten largest. The material sequenced was CD4+ or CD8+ T cells sorted from blood, taken in a trial of the OX40 agonist ivuxolimab. Source of these receptors: an adult with an advanced solid tumor such as melanoma, head and neck, liver or kidney cancer.

V gene TRBV2 combines with J gene TRBJ2-2; 8 bases agree with TRBD2. The CDR3 runs to 14 residues. The V segment lost 8 bases and the J segment 4 bases; nucleotides outside the gene matches: 6. Germline assignment: CDR1 SNHLY and CDR2 FYNNEI. The CDR3: CASVAGSPTGELFF. CDR3 DNA: TGTGCCAGCGTAGCGGGAAGTCCCACCGGGGAGCTGTTTTTT.

This chain links TRBV7-2 with TRBJ2-7, with TRBD2 identical over 8 bases. The CDR3 consists of 15 residues. CDR1 is SGHTA, CDR2 FQGNSA, per germline. Trimming at V came to 5 bases and at J to 3 bases, leaving 9 bases not matched to a gene. CDR3 sequence (DNA): TGTGCCAGCAGCCCGCGGGAGGTCTACTACTACGAGCAGTACTTC. It specifies CASSPREVYYYEQYF.

V gene TRBV10-3 combines with J gene TRBJ2-3; no definite D call. Trimming stripped 3 bases from V and 1 base from J, with 8 bases between. The germline V gene encodes CDR1 ENHRY and CDR2 SYGVKD. The length of the CDR3 is 14 residues. CDR3 region: CAISDWSGTDTQYF. The CDR3 nucleotides are TGTGCCATCAGTGATTGGAGCGGCACAGATACGCAGTATTTT.

The DNA of the CDR3 is TGTGCCATCAGTGAGGGGGCACGGGATAACTATGGCTACACCTTC. Residues: CAISEGARDNYGYTF. The chain combines TRBV10-3 with TRBJ1-2; the D gene is possibly TRBD1 (5 bases). The CDR3 covers 15 residues. The germline V gene encodes CDR1 ENHRY and CDR2 SYGVKD. The ends were cut back, 2 bases at V and 1 base at J, with 11 bases in the middle.

The genes are TRBV6-6 and TRBJ2-7; D is uncertain. CDR3 size: 13 residues. CDR1 MNHNY and CDR2 SVGAGI come from the germline V gene (reference sequence). Trimming took off 5 bases at V and 1 base at J, with 9 bases between the two ends. CDR3 DNA: TGTGCCAGCAGTGCGGTCGGATCCTACGAGCAGTACTTC. Encoded protein: CASSAVGSYEQYF.

The genes are TRBV2 and TRBJ2-5; 16 bases map to TRBD2. Trimming took 6 bases from V and 5 from J; bases not matched to a gene: 6. Per germline, CDR1 SNHLY and CDR2 FYNNEI. The CDR3 extends over 16 amino acids. The CDR3 is CASRGLAGGPGETQYF. The CDR3 coding sequence is TGTGCCAGCAGGGGACTAGCGGGGGGGCCCGGGGAGACCCAGTACTTC.

The chain has TRBV10-3 and TRBJ1-2; D unresolved. The germline V and J ends were trimmed by 7 bases and 3 bases, with 12 bases remaining between them. The CDR3 consists of 13 residues. CDR1 and CDR2 (germline): ENHRY, SYGVKD. The CDR3 reads CAITLRVDYGYTF. The CDR3 nucleotides are TGTGCCATCACGCTCCGGGTGGACTATGGCTACACCTTC.

This chain links TRBV28 with TRBJ1-1, with 8 bases aligning to TRBD1. This CDR3 contains 14 residues. V trimming: 4 bases; J trimming: 2 bases; junction bases outside the gene matches: 3. The germline V gene has CDR1 MDHEN and CDR2 SYDVKM. As DNA, the CDR3 is TGTGCCAGCAGTTCGACAGGGGATAACACTGAAGCTTTCTTT. This translates into CASSSTGDNTEAFF.

The genes are TRBV6-5 and TRBJ1-5; the D is unclear. V shed 6 bases and J shed 0 bases, with 12 bases lying between them. Germline lookup yields CDR1 MNHEY and CDR2 SVGAGI. The CDR3 covers 15 residues. CDR3 in DNA: TGTGCCAGCAGCTTTGGCGGAGCTAGCAATCAGCCCCAGCATTTT. The encoded protein is CASSFGGASNQPQHF.